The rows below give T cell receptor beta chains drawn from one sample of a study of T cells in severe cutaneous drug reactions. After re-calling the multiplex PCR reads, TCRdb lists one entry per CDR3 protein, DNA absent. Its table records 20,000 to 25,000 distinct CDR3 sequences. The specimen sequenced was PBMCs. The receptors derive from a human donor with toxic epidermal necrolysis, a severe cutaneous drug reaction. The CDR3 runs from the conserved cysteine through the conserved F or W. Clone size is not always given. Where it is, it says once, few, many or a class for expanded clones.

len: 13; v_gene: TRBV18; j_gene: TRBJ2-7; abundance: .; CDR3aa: CASSLTPTYEQYF
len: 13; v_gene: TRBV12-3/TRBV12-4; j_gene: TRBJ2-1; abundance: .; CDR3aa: CASSFGSYNEQFF
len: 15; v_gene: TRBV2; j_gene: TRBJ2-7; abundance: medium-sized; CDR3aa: CASSPGWAGSYEQYF
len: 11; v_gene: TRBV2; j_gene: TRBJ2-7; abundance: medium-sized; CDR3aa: CASSIAYEQYF
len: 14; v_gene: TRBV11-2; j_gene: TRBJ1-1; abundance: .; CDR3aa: CASSLEATGTEAFF
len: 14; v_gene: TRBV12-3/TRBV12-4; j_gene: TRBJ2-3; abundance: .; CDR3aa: CASSFQRGADTQYF
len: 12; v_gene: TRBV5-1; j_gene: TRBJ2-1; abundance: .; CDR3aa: CASGQGINEQFF
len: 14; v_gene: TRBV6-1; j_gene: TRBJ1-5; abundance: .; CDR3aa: CASSENGGIGPQHF
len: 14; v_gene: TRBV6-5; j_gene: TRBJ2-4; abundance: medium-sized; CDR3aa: CASSLGLAKNIQYF
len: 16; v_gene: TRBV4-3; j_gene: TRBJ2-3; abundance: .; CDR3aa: CASSQGTSGSADTQYF
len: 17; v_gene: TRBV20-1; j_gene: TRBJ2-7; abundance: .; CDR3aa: CSARDPSGRPSSYEQYF
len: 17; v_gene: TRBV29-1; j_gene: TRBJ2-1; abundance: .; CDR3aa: CSVDWASGSKGINEQFF
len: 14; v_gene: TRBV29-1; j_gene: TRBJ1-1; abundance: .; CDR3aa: CSVGGTGWGTEAFF
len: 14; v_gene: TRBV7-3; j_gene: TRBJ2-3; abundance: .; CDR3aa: CASSLTVSTDTQYF
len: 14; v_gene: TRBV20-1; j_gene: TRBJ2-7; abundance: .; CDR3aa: CSARAGTNPYEQYF
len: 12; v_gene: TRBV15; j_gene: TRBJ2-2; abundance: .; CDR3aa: CATSRDAGELFF